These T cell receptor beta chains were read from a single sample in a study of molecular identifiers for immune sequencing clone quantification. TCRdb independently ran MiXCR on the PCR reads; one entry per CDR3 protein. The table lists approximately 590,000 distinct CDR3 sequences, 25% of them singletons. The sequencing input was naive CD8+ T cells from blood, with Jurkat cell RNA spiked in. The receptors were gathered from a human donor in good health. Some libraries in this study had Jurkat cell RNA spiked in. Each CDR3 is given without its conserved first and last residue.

CDR3 protein: ASSSLTGTYEQY
V gene: TRBV6-2/TRBV6-3
J gene: TRBJ2-7

CDR3 protein: ASSPGTNTDTQY
V gene: TRBV5-1
J gene: TRBJ2-3

CDR3 protein: ASSSPTSNYNEQF
V gene: TRBV11-2
J gene: TRBJ2-1

CDR3 protein: ASGDSQEEKLF
V gene: TRBV7-9
J gene: TRBJ1-4

CDR3 protein: ASRELGGGWAGNTIY
V gene: TRBV27
J gene: TRBJ1-3

CDR3 protein: ANGLGTDTRY
V gene: TRBV12-3/TRBV12-4
J gene: TRBJ2-3

CDR3 protein: ATKQGGNEQF
V gene: TRBV6-5
J gene: TRBJ2-1

CDR3 protein: ASSFFGGGTEAF
V gene: TRBV5-4
J gene: TRBJ1-1

CDR3 protein: ASSQELLYEQY
V gene: TRBV4-3
J gene: TRBJ2-7

CDR3 protein: ASSLEGWRTEAF
V gene: TRBV5-1
J gene: TRBJ1-1

CDR3 protein: AWSVSWSYEQY
V gene: TRBV30
J gene: TRBJ2-7

CDR3 protein: ASSLYEGGPSGANVLT
V gene: TRBV5-5
J gene: TRBJ2-6

CDR3 protein: SASGGANTGELF
V gene: TRBV20-1
J gene: TRBJ2-2

CDR3 protein: ASSYGASGTYEQY
V gene: TRBV5-3
J gene: TRBJ2-7

CDR3 protein: SVEGPSGTEAF
V gene: TRBV20-1
J gene: TRBJ1-1

CDR3 protein: ASEGRGSSREQY
V gene: TRBV28
J gene: TRBJ2-7

CDR3 protein: ASSLPTSGTDTQY
V gene: TRBV7-9
J gene: TRBJ2-3

CDR3 protein: ASSYFRGQGVEAF
V gene: TRBV6-5
J gene: TRBJ1-1

CDR3 protein: ASSAGTSGTQGPDTQY
V gene: TRBV25-1
J gene: TRBJ2-3

CDR3 protein: ASSLAPTGDHYEQY
V gene: TRBV7-9
J gene: TRBJ2-7

CDR3 protein: ATSSGTTYSSGELF
V gene: TRBV24-1
J gene: TRBJ2-2

CDR3 protein: ASSQMDMAVVYT
V gene: TRBV9
J gene: TRBJ1-2

CDR3 protein: ASSIAGVKTENQPQH
V gene: TRBV19
J gene: TRBJ1-5

CDR3 protein: ASSLRTGGVYGYT
V gene: TRBV4-3
J gene: TRBJ1-2

CDR3 protein: DSSQRLAGDLYNEQF
V gene: TRBV7-2
J gene: TRBJ2-1

CDR3 protein: SARGRLGTDTQY
V gene: TRBV20-1
J gene: TRBJ2-3

CDR3 protein: ASSLSGGSGDTQY
V gene: TRBV5-1
J gene: TRBJ2-3

CDR3 protein: ASTPRVAGSSFEQY
V gene: TRBV7-9
J gene: TRBJ2-7

CDR3 protein: AGTRSGQRNTGELF
V gene: TRBV13
J gene: TRBJ2-2

CDR3 protein: ASSYGPQEQY
V gene: TRBV6-6
J gene: TRBJ2-7

CDR3 protein: ASSLFLPGQGGPGELF
V gene: TRBV5-4
J gene: TRBJ2-2

CDR3 protein: ASSATKDGGTDLPFSGANVLT
V gene: TRBV7-9
J gene: TRBJ2-6

CDR3 protein: ASRGGQGGYGYT
V gene: TRBV27
J gene: TRBJ1-2

CDR3 protein: ASRLLAGGMNTEAF
V gene: TRBV7-6
J gene: TRBJ1-1

CDR3 protein: ASSQVRSDGVLF
V gene: TRBV4-1
J gene: TRBJ2-2

CDR3 protein: ASSDRLAGGLADTQY
V gene: TRBV10-2
J gene: TRBJ2-3

CDR3 protein: ASSYSTGGEAFFNEQF
V gene: TRBV6-6
J gene: TRBJ2-1

CDR3 protein: ASSEKTGNYGQY
V gene: TRBV4-3
J gene: TRBJ2-7

CDR3 protein: ASSSHRGQSTDTQC
V gene: TRBV12-3/TRBV12-4
J gene: TRBJ2-3

CDR3 protein: ASSYSASGGEDTQY
V gene: TRBV6-2/TRBV6-3
J gene: TRBJ2-3

CDR3 protein: ASSLDLFFGETQY
V gene: TRBV7-9
J gene: TRBJ2-5

CDR3 protein: ASSELNTEAF
V gene: TRBV19
J gene: TRBJ1-1

CDR3 protein: ASSDYDSENTEAF
V gene: TRBV10-2
J gene: TRBJ1-1

CDR3 protein: ASSLGLEGRLEGNIQY
V gene: TRBV5-1
J gene: TRBJ2-4

CDR3 protein: ASSQDRALYGYT
V gene: TRBV4-3
J gene: TRBJ1-2

CDR3 protein: ASNPSLINEQF
V gene: TRBV5-6
J gene: TRBJ2-1

CDR3 protein: AWGGNTEAF
V gene: TRBV30
J gene: TRBJ1-1

CDR3 protein: ASSSTGPFTDTQY
V gene: TRBV28
J gene: TRBJ2-3

CDR3 protein: ASSGGLNQPQH
V gene: TRBV5-5
J gene: TRBJ1-5

CDR3 protein: ARSPDTGGETEAF
V gene: TRBV12-3/TRBV12-4
J gene: TRBJ1-1

CDR3 protein: ASSTNRGEHTGGAF
V gene: TRBV27
J gene: TRBJ1-1